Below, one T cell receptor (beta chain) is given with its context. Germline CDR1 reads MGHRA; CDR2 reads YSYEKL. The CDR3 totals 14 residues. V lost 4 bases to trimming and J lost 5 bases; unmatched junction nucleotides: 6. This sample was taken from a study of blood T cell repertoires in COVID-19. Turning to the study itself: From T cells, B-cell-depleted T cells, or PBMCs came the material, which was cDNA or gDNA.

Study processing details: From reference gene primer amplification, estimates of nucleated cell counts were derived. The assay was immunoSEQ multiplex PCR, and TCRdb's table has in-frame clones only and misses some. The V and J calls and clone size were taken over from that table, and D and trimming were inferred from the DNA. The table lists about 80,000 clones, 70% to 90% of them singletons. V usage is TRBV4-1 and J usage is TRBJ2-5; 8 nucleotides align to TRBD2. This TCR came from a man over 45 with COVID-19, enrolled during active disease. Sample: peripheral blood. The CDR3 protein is CASSRAGGFETQYF. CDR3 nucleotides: TGCGCCAGCAGCCGTGCGGGGGGTTTTGAGACCCAGTACTTC.